This is a list of T cell receptor beta chains from one sample in a study of human versus mouse CDR3 diversity and MHC coevolution. TCRdb's table, derived via immunoSEQ multiplex PCR, lists solely in-frame clones and lacks some. In the table there are fewer than 80,000 clones, under 95% of which are singletons. Sequenced sample: naive CD4+ T cells from blood. Receptor source: a person aged 25-75 years in good health. The CDR3 runs from the conserved cysteine through the conserved F or W. A D gene is named only where the DNA matches it firmly. For some rows the clone size is stated as once, few or many, or as a class when expanded; others skip it.

- | TRBD2 | TRBJ2-2 | TRBV28 | 15 | CASSSPGGGAGELFF | TGTGCCAGCAGTTCCCCCGGCGGGGGGGCCGGGGAGCTGTTTTTT
- | - | TRBJ2-3 | TRBV11-3 | 16 | CASSLRSGSSTDTQYF | TGTGCCAGCAGCTTAAGGTCAGGGTCAAGCACAGATACGCAGTATTTT
once | TRBD1 | TRBJ2-5 | TRBV2 | 14 | CASNLGQGGETQYF | TGTGCCAGCAACCTGGGACAGGGTGGAGAGACCCAGTACTTC
- | - | TRBJ2-7 | TRBV5-4 | 14 | CASGHTGLKNEQYF | TGTGCCAGCGGCCATACAGGGCTCAAAAACGAGCAGTACTTC
- | - | TRBJ1-5 | TRBV19 | 13 | CASSTAAEQPQHF | TGTGCCAGTAGTACCGCAGCGGAGCAGCCCCAGCATTTT
- | TRBD2 | TRBJ2-2 | TRBV18 | 15 | CASSPLAANTGELFF | TGTGCCAGCTCACCCCTAGCGGCGAACACCGGGGAGCTGTTTTTT
- | - | TRBJ1-5 | TRBV30 | 13 | CALGAGGNQPQHF | TGTGCCCTTGGGGCAGGGGGCAATCAGCCCCAGCATTTT
- | TRBD1 | TRBJ1-2 | TRBV30 | 15 | CAWRMRTGTVFGYTF | TGTGCCTGGAGAATGAGGACAGGGACGGTGTTCGGCTACACCTTC
- | TRBD2 | TRBJ2-3 | TRBV2 | 14 | CASGGLAGLDTQYF | TGTGCCAGCGGGGGACTAGCGGGATTAGATACGCAGTATTTT
- | - | TRBJ2-7 | TRBV20-1 | 11 | CSASGGTEQYF | TGCAGTGCTAGCGGAGGGACCGAGCAGTACTTC
- | TRBD2 | TRBJ2-6 | TRBV9 | 16 | CASSVRGGAGANVLTF | TGTGCCAGCAGCGTTCGGGGGGGGGCTGGGGCCAACGTCCTGACTTTC
- | TRBD1 | TRBJ2-5 | TRBV7-3 | 16 | CASSLNPGQGAETQYF | TGTGCCAGCAGCTTAAACCCGGGACAGGGGGCCGAGACCCAGTACTTC
- | TRBD1 | TRBJ1-2 | TRBV11-1 | 13 | CVIGTGDFYGYTF | TGTGTAATTGGAACAGGGGACTTCTATGGCTACACCTTC
- | - | TRBJ1-1 | TRBV30 | 14 | CAWQSRALSTEAFF | TGTGCCTGGCAATCCCGCGCTTTGAGCACTGAAGCTTTCTTT
- | TRBD1 | TRBJ2-2 | TRBV5-1 | 15 | CASSAGQGANGELFF | TGCGCCAGCAGCGCGGGACAGGGGGCGAACGGGGAGCTGTTTTTT
- | TRBD1 | TRBJ1-5 | TRBV28 | 17 | CASSYLTGQVLNQPQHF | TGTGCCAGCAGTTATCTCACGGGACAGGTACTCAATCAGCCCCAGCATTTT
- | - | TRBJ2-7 | TRBV28 | 11 | CASSLRGEQYF | TGTGCCAGCAGTCTTCGAGGCGAGCAGTACTTC
- | - | TRBJ1-5 | TRBV19 | 14 | CASEGYLGNQPQHF | TGTGCCAGTGAGGGATACTTGGGGAATCAGCCCCAGCATTTT
- | - | TRBJ2-7 | TRBV7-9 | 14 | CASSLDGATYEQYF | TGTGCCAGCAGCTTAGATGGGGCCACCTACGAGCAGTACTTC
- | TRBD1 | TRBJ2-2 | TRBV19 | 15 | CASSTQGAQGGELFF | TGTGCCAGTAGTACACAGGGGGCGCAGGGCGGGGAGCTGTTTTTT
- | TRBD2 | TRBJ2-1 | TRBV11-2 | 17 | CASSLRLAGESYNEQFF | TGTGCCAGCAGCTTACGCCTGGCGGGAGAGTCCTACAATGAGCAGTTCTTC
- | - | TRBJ1-1 | TRBV30 | 15 | CAWSRVRRMNTEAFF | TGTGCCTGGAGTAGAGTCCGTCGCATGAACACTGAAGCTTTCTTT
few | TRBD2 | TRBJ2-3 | TRBV2 | 14 | CASRLAENTDTQYF | TGTGCCAGTAGACTAGCGGAAAACACAGATACGCAGTATTTT
- | - | TRBJ2-3 | TRBV30 | 12 | CAWSATADTQYF | TGTGCCTGGAGTGCGACAGCAGATACGCAGTATTTT
once | - | TRBJ1-5 | TRBV7-6 | 14 | CASSLAERSQPQHF | TGTGCCAGCAGCTTAGCCGAACGGAGTCAGCCCCAGCATTTT
- | TRBD1 | TRBJ1-1 | TRBV6-5 | 15 | CASSPGTGTGTEAFF | TGTGCCAGCAGTCCCGGGACAGGGACCGGCACTGAAGCTTTCTTT
- | - | TRBJ2-4 | TRBV5-1 | 14 | CASSLGGSYDIQYF | TGCGCCAGCAGCTTGGGAGGGTCCTATGACATTCAGTACTTC
- | - | TRBJ2-3 | TRBV14 | 16 | CASSRARDTSTDTQYF | TGTGCCAGCAGCCGAGCCCGGGACACCAGCACAGATACGCAGTATTTT
- | TRBD1 | TRBJ1-2 | TRBV19 | 15 | CASSSFGQDVRGYTF | TGTGCCAGTAGCTCGTTCGGACAGGACGTCAGGGGCTACACCTTC
- | TRBD2 | TRBJ2-1 | TRBV6-1 | 14 | CASTIPGGPNEQFF | TGTGCCAGCACTATTCCGGGGGGGCCGAATGAGCAGTTCTTC
once | TRBD2 | TRBJ2-2 | TRBV11-1 | 15 | CASSLGRLAPGELFF | TGTGCCAGCAGCTTAGGCCGACTAGCGCCCGGGGAGCTGTTTTTT
- | TRBD1 | TRBJ2-2 | TRBV5-6 | 16 | CASSLGDRGYTGELFF | TGTGCCAGCAGCTTGGGGGACAGGGGATATACCGGGGAGCTGTTTTTT
- | - | TRBJ1-2 | TRBV5-1 | 12 | CASSLAQNGYTF | TGCGCCAGCAGCTTGGCCCAGAATGGCTACACCTTC
- | - | TRBJ1-1 | TRBV6-5 | 13 | CASEEGVSTEAFF | TGTGCCAGCGAAGAGGGTGTAAGCACTGAAGCTTTCTTT
- | - | TRBJ1-6 | TRBV27 | 13 | CATAGRLDSPLHF | TGTGCCACCGCCGGCAGGTTAGATTCACCCCTCCACTTT
- | TRBD2 | TRBJ2-7 | TRBV7-8 | 15 | CASSSRLAGINEQYF | TGTGCCAGCAGCTCCCGACTAGCGGGGATAAACGAGCAGTACTTC
- | TRBD1 | TRBJ1-2 | TRBV5-1 | 15 | CASSSTGTAPYGYTF | TGCGCCAGCAGCTCTACCGGGACAGCTCCCTATGGCTACACCTTC
- | - | TRBJ1-1 | TRBV5-1 | 15 | CASSLAVSGVGEAFF | TGCGCCAGCAGCTTGGCCGTGTCAGGGGTTGGTGAAGCTTTCTTT
few | TRBD1 | TRBJ1-1 | TRBV5-4 | 15 | CASSLLDRVNTEAFF | TGTGCCAGCAGCTTACTGGACAGGGTGAACACTGAAGCTTTCTTT
- | TRBD1 | TRBJ1-2 | TRBV6-1 | 14 | CASSEGQYDYGYTF | TGTGCCAGCAGTGAGGGACAGTACGACTATGGCTACACCTTC
- | - | TRBJ2-7 | TRBV1 | 13 | CTSSLGRDYEQYF | TGCACCAGCAGCCTCGGACGAGACTACGAGCAGTACTTC
- | - | TRBJ2-6 | TRBV30 | 14 | CAWSPRGQPNVLTF | TGTGCCTGGAGCCCCCGAGGACAGCCCAACGTCCTGACTTTC
- | TRBD1 | TRBJ1-5 | TRBV19 | 19 | CASTPRGQIYKGLDQPQHF | TGTGCCAGTACCCCCCGGGGACAGATCTATAAAGGGTTGGATCAGCCCCAGCATTTT
few | - | TRBJ1-3 | TRBV9 | 12 | CASTRSGNTIYF | TGTGCCAGCACCCGCTCTGGAAACACCATATATTTT
once | TRBD1 | TRBJ1-1 | TRBV6-1 | 14 | CASRGTAPNTEAFF | TGTGCCAGCAGGGGGACAGCTCCGAACACTGAAGCTTTCTTT
- | TRBD1 | TRBJ2-7 | TRBV6-6 | 15 | CASSSRGQGAYEQYF | TGTGCCAGCAGTTCTAGGGGACAGGGGGCCTACGAGCAGTACTTC
- | - | TRBJ1-2 | TRBV5-5 | 14 | CASSLDRSNYGYTF | TGTGCCAGCAGCTTGGACAGATCTAACTATGGCTACACCTTC
- | TRBD2 | TRBJ2-3 | TRBV6-1 | 13 | CASIAGRRDTQYF | TGTGCCAGTATAGCGGGTAGGAGAGATACGCAGTATTTT
- | TRBD1 | TRBJ1-6 | TRBV27 | 17 | CASSSLPLGQGNSPLHF | TGTGCCAGCAGTTCCCTGCCCCTGGGACAGGGTAATTCACCCCTCCACTTT
- | - | TRBJ2-7 | TRBV6-1 | 15 | CASSGGGGRSYEQYF | TGTGCCAGCAGTGGGGGCGGTGGTCGCTCCTACGAGCAGTACTTC
- | TRBD1 | TRBJ2-7 | TRBV6-6 | 15 | CASSPGQIPSYEQYF | TGTGCCAGCAGCCCGGGACAGATCCCTAGCTACGAGCAGTACTTC
- | - | TRBJ2-3 | TRBV11-2 | 16 | CASSSRAGTSTDTQYF | TGTGCCAGCAGCTCCCGGGCGGGAACTAGCACAGATACGCAGTATTTT
- | TRBD2 | TRBJ2-1 | TRBV4-1 | 18 | CASSQDRRLAGVGNEQFF | TGCGCCAGCAGCCAAGATCGGAGACTAGCGGGAGTAGGCAATGAGCAGTTCTTC
- | - | TRBJ1-4 | TRBV10-1 | 17 | CASSSGSGASTVEKLFF | TGCGCCAGCAGTTCTGGGTCAGGGGCCTCGACGGTCGAAAAACTGTTTTTT
- | TRBD1 | TRBJ2-5 | TRBV11-2 | 14 | CASSRDRGRETQYF | TGTGCCAGCAGCCGCGACAGGGGGAGAGAGACCCAGTACTTC
- | - | TRBJ1-1 | TRBV18 | 15 | CASSQTGHQNTEAFF | TGTGCCAGCTCACAAACGGGACACCAGAACACTGAAGCTTTCTTT
- | TRBD2 | TRBJ2-5 | TRBV4-1 | 15 | CASSSSGLATETQYF | TGCGCCAGCAGCTCGAGCGGACTAGCCACAGAGACCCAGTACTTC